This T cell receptor beta chain comes out of a study of T cell responses to AZD1222 COVID-19 vaccine. This clone was found once. The repertoire was sequenced with immunoSEQ multiplex PCR; TCRdb's copy has only in-frame clones and lacks some. Altogether approximately 140,000 clones are present, 90% being singletons, with the ten largest covering roughly 3.1%. Second doses were pooled across both intervals (about 4 or about 12 weeks). The sample was peripheral blood, taken 28 days after the second AZD1222 dose. This sequence originates from an adult who received the AZD1222 COVID-19 vaccine.

The CDR3 here is CATSDGYSNQPQHF. The CDR3 coding sequence is TGTGCCACCAGTGACGGGTATAGCAATCAGCCCCAGCATTTT. The chain employs TRBV24-1 and TRBJ1-5; D remains unclear. V lost 4 bases and J lost 0, with 6 bases in between. This CDR3 is built from 14 residues. Germline V CDR1 and CDR2: KGHDR, SFDVKD.